This entry features one T cell receptor beta chain sequence. As yet, its antigen is unknown. Since a much larger clone is just one base distant, this may be a read error. This sample was included in a study of T-cell memory formation after mild COVID-19. Study as a whole: For the most part, TCR clusters were specific to one donor. Broader study findings: Balance between CD4 and CD8 was seen in clones contracting day 15 to 85, and a CD4+ lean was seen in later expanders. Among contracting clones, CD4+ were mainly CM/EM and CD8+ enriched in EMRA.

TCRdb recomputed calls from the 5' RACE reads with MiXCR, one row per CDR3 protein. The sample has approximately 270,000 distinct CDR3 sequences; around 15% are singletons. The CDR3 consists of 13 residues. Trimming pared 1 base from V and 2 bases from J, leaving 6 bases between. Germline V lookup: CDR1 SEHNR, CDR2 FQNEAQ (reference sequence). This receptor was taken from a man aged 18 to 35 who had mild COVID-19 (a few samples of this study predate the infection). Cell type and time point are not known. Sequenced material: PBMCs or a T cell subset sorted from them (not recorded which). V gene TRBV7-9 combines with J gene TRBJ2-7, with D possibly TRBD1 on 6 matching bases. CDR3 sequence (DNA): TGTGCCAGCAGCTTAGGGACAGCCTACGAGCAGTACGTC. Its translation: CASSLGTAYEQYV.